Listed below are T cell receptor beta chains from one sample, sequenced in a study of shared clonotypes between healthy human individuals. Assay used: immunoSEQ multiplex PCR; TCRdb lists only in-frame clones, some missing. The table lists some 2,100,000 clones, roughly 91% of them singletons, with 1.5% to 2% in the top ten. The specimen sequenced was naive CD8+ T cells from PBMCs. The receptor source for this set is a man aged 18-30 years in good health. Some clones in this sample may be carry-over from other donors' samples. Both conserved end residues are part of each CDR3. The D gene is left open where the match is weak. Clone size is not always given. Where it is, it says once, few, many or a class for expanded clones.

clone_size | d_call | j_call | v_call | cdr3_nt | cdr3_aa
. | . | TRBJ2-2 | TRBV10-2 | TGCGCCAGCAGTAACATACCTGAAGCGAACACCGGGGAGCTGTTTTTT | CASSNIPEANTGELFF
. | . | TRBJ1-1 | TRBV19 | TGTGCCAGTAGTATCATGGGGGTCGTGAACACTGAAGCTTTCTTT | CASSIMGVVNTEAFF
. | . | TRBJ1-1 | TRBV19 | TGTGCCAGCAGAACCGGGACAACAAACACTGAAGCTTTCTTT | CASRTGTTNTEAFF
. | TRBD1 | TRBJ2-2 | TRBV4-1 | TGCGCCACATCCCTCACAGGGGGCACCGGGGAGCTGTTTTTT | CATSLTGGTGELFF
. | . | TRBJ2-5 | TRBV19 | TGTGCCAGTAGTATGTCAGGGCGAGAGACCCAGTACTTC | CASSMSGRETQYF
many | TRBD1 | TRBJ2-7 | TRBV11-2 | TGTGCCAGCAGCCCCGTTATAGGGGGCCACTACGAGCAGTACTTC | CASSPVIGGHYEQYF
. | . | TRBJ2-1 | TRBV28 | TGTGCCAGCAGTTTAACCGGGGATGGCAATGAGCAGTTCTTC | CASSLTGDGNEQFF
. | . | TRBJ1-1 | TRBV4-1 | TGCGCCAGCAGCCAAGGACCGGGAAGGACGACTGAAGCTTTCTTT | CASSQGPGRTTEAFF
once | TRBD2 | TRBJ2-5 | TRBV15 | TGTGCCACCAGCGGTCCCGGACTAGCGGCACTACAAGAGACCCAGTACTTC | CATSGPGLAALQETQYF
. | TRBD2 | TRBJ2-5 | TRBV4-1 | TGCGCCAGCAGCCCGGGGCCCGGCGGGAGAGAAGAGACCCAGTACTTC | CASSPGPGGREETQYF
. | TRBD2 | TRBJ2-3 | TRBV5-4 | TGTGCCAGCAGCGGTAGCGGGAGAACAGATACGCAGTATTTT | CASSGSGRTDTQYF
few | . | TRBJ1-1 | TRBV27 | TGTGCCAGCAGTATACCAGGTTTTGAAGCTTTCTTT | CASSIPGFEAFF
once | . | TRBJ1-5 | TRBV27 | TGTGCCAGCAGTTTAAACAGGCTAAATCAGCCCCAGCATTTT | CASSLNRLNQPQHF
. | TRBD2 | TRBJ2-6 | TRBV5-1 | TGCGCCAGCAGCTCCGACGCGGGAGCGGGAGTTGGGGCCAACGTCCTGACTTTC | CASSSDAGAGVGANVLTF
. | TRBD2 | TRBJ2-1 | TRBV5-1 | TGCGCCAGCAGCTCCCGGACTAGCTCCTACAATGAGCAGTTCTTC | CASSSRTSSYNEQFF
. | . | TRBJ2-7 | TRBV28 | TGTGCCAGCAGTCGCATGGGGGACCCCCGCTCCTACGAGCAGTACTTC | CASSRMGDPRSYEQYF
. | . | TRBJ2-7 | TRBV5-1 | TGCGCCAGCAGCTTGGAGCCAGCCTACGAGCAGTACTTC | CASSLEPAYEQYF
. | TRBD2 | TRBJ2-1 | TRBV28 | TGTGCCAGCACCCCCGGGGGGTGGGGAGTCAATGAGCAGTTCTTC | CASTPGGWGVNEQFF